Following are 6 T cell receptor beta chains from one sample sequenced in a study of blood T cells in healthy people across ages. Then a second PCR, running about 6 to 12 cycles, was carried out with a sample-barcoded 5' primer and a J-beta primer mix. From the 5' RACE reads, TCRdb called clonotypes with MiXCR, one entry per CDR3 protein. The sample contains 750,000 to 950,000 distinct CDR3 sequences, roughly 53% of which appear only once. Sequencing used blood. The receptors stem from an elderly man in good health.

V usage is TRBV6-5 and J usage is TRBJ2-1, with TRBD1 as a possible D gene (6 bases). There are 14 residues in the CDR3. From germline, CDR1 is MNHEY and CDR2 SVGAGI. V was trimmed by 6 bases and J by 8 bases, leaving 17 bases between them. The CDR3 sequence is CASRQTGLPDEQFF. The CDR3 DNA reads as TGTGCCAGCAGGCAGACAGGATTGCCGGATGAGCAGTTCTTC.

The rearrangement joins TRBV20-1 to TRBJ2-7; 8 nucleotides line up with TRBD2. With V trimmed by 0 bases and J by 4 bases, 8 bases remained unmatched. The germline CDR1 and CDR2 sequences are DFQATT and SNEGSKA (reference sequence). The CDR3 has 15 amino acids. The CDR3 is CSARDPGGPGYEQYF. The CDR3 DNA follows: TGCAGTGCTAGAGATCCGGGAGGGCCGGGGTACGAGCAGTACTTC.

In this sample, this clonotype turned up a few times. The chain uses TRBV6-2 or TRBV6-3 and TRBJ2-1, with TRBD2 matching 8 bases. Per the germline V gene, CDR1 is MNHEY and CDR2 is SVGEGT. This CDR3 is built from 17 residues. V lost 3 bases, J lost 8 bases, and 15 bases stayed unmatched. CDR3 sequence (DNA): TGTGCCAGCAGTTATTGGGGTATAGCGGGATCTGTCGATGAGCAGTTCTTC. Its protein product is CASSYWGIAGSVDEQFF.

The chain joins TRBV5-1 to TRBJ2-4; D might be TRBD1 (5 bases). Trimming left V 4 bases short and J 0 bases short, with 11 bases between. Looked up from germline, CDR1 is SGHRS and CDR2 is YFSETQ. This CDR3 is built from 15 residues. CDR3: CASSPDILAKNIQYF. The DNA for the CDR3 is TGCGCCAGCAGCCCGGACATTCTAGCCAAAAACATTCAGTACTTC.

This clonotype was seen many times. The rearrangement uses TRBV29-1 and TRBJ2-1; D remains unclear. The germline V and J ends were trimmed by 8 bases and 3 bases, with 8 bases remaining between them. From germline, CDR1 is SQVTM and CDR2 ANQGSEA. CDR3 length: 11 residues. The CDR3 DNA reads as TGCAGCAGCCTCTTCTACAATGAGCAGTTCTTC. Translation gives CSSLFYNEQFF.

The sample holds a few counts of this clonotype. The V call is TRBV7-2, the J call TRBJ2-1, with D uncertain. Germline CDR1 is SGHTA and CDR2 is FQGNSA. The CDR3 covers 14 residues. V lost 5 bases and J 4 bases, leaving 12 bases between the germline ends. The CDR3 is CASSPSPIYNEQFF. The DNA for the CDR3 is TGTGCCAGCAGCCCCTCCCCCATTTACAATGAGCAGTTCTTC.